This T cell receptor beta chain originates from a study of T cell responses to AZD1222 COVID-19 vaccine. This table comes from immunoSEQ multiplex PCR, and its TCRdb copy is limited to in-frame clones, with some not included. The data hold about 130,000 clones, with roughly nine tenths observed a single time. After removal of 7 bases from V and 6 bases from J, the junction contained 11 bases not matched to a gene. Per germline, CDR1 MNHEY and CDR2 SVGAGI. This CDR3 region has 14 residues. The V and J genes are TRBV6-5 and TRBJ1-2, with 7 bases fitting TRBD1. The sequence derives from an adult in good health. The starting material was peripheral blood, obtained on day 0 of AZD1222 vaccination. The CDR3 DNA is TGTGCCAGCACCTTTCACCCGGGACAGCATGGCTACACCTTC. Translation gives CASTFHPGQHGYTF.